The sequence of this T cell receptor beta chain was determined in a study of cytomegalovirus exposure and HLA in healthy donors. PCR used 60 Vbeta primers and 13 Jbeta primers. TCRdb keeps only in-frame clones here, not all; method: immunoSEQ multiplex PCR. The repertoire holds 100,000 to 150,000 clones, with 65% to 80% as singletons. The V gene's germline CDR1 is LNHNV and CDR2 YYDKDF (reference sequence). Losses at the gene ends were 8 bases for V and 3 bases for J; bases not matched to a gene: 4. The CDR3 runs to 13 residues. Sequencing used PBMCs. This chain links TRBV15 with TRBJ2-7; TRBD1 agrees at 10 bases. The sequence came from a woman aged 40 to 50 in good health and CMV-seronegative. The DNA of the CDR3 is TGTGCCACCCGAGGGACAGGGGACTACGAGCAGTACTTC. Translation gives CATRGTGDYEQYF.